These 10 T cell receptor beta chains originate from one sample sequenced in a study of blood T cell repertoires in COVID-19 (dated by TCRdb to the early 2020s). Preparation of the library involved the immunoSEQ multiplex PCR assay. TCRdb took over this immuneACCESS table, retaining in-frame rearrangements with V and J assigned. Such tables are incomplete; in checked studies, under half of the missing clones stem from an unresolved V gene, and the remainder is unexplained. Across this sample there are around 140,000 clones, with 65% to 90% seen only once. Of the sample, 10% falls within the top ten clones. Material: peripheral blood. The receptors shown here come from a man aged 55 to 70 with active or convalescent COVID-19.

The V and J genes are TRBV18 and TRBJ1-1; TRBD1 aligns across 9 bases. The CDR3 sequence is 16 residues long. J was trimmed by 2 bases and V by 2 bases; bases with no gene match: 6. Germline CDR1 is KGHSH and CDR2 is LQKENI. CDR3 nucleotides: TGTGCCAGCTCACCATTAGGGACAGGGCGAAACACTGAAGCTTTCTTT. This translates into CASSPLGTGRNTEAFF.

This clone was observed a handful of times. V usage is TRBV4-1 and J usage is TRBJ1-4; 7 nucleotides line up with TRBD1. The J segment lost 2 bases and the V segment lost 6 bases, leaving 9 bases of the junction unmatched. The germline CDR1 and CDR2 sequences are MGHRA and YSYEKL. The CDR3 runs to 16 residues. Here the CDR3 DNA reads TGCGCCAGCAGGACAGGGTTGATTGCCACTAATGAAAAACTGTTTTTT. Residues: CASRTGLIATNEKLFF.

The chain uses TRBV11-3 and TRBJ1-2; 8 bases agree with TRBD1. Germline lookup yields CDR1 SGHNT and CDR2 YENEEA. This CDR3 has 14 residues. Unmatched junction bases numbered 9, after V lost 4 bases and J lost 8 bases. The CDR3 nucleotides read TGTGCCAGCAGCTCCGGACAGGGCCTAGGCGGCTACACCTTC. Its translation: CASSSGQGLGGYTF.

The gene calls are TRBV18 and TRBJ2-1; 12 bases line up with TRBD2. V shed 5 bases, J shed 4 bases, and the junction held 12 bases outside the gene matches. The CDR3 is 18 amino acids. Germline V gene sequence: CDR1 KGHSH, CDR2 LQKENI. The CDR3 nucleotides are TGTGCCAGCTCATACCAATTGACTAGCGGGGGAGCGTACAATGAGCAGTTCTTC. Translation: CASSYQLTSGGAYNEQFF.

The chain recombines TRBV7-6 with TRBJ2-1, with no clear D. V lost 8 bases to trimming and J lost 5 bases, with 4 bases between them. This CDR3 has 10 amino acids. Germline CDR1 reads SGHVS; CDR2 reads FNYEAQ. The CDR3 here is CASGNNEQFF. In nucleotides, the CDR3 is TGTGCCAGCGGCAACAATGAGCAGTTCTTC.

The table lists this clone with a count of one. The chain employs TRBV4-1 and TRBJ1-1; 8 bases are shared with TRBD1. J lost 5 bases, V lost 3 bases, and 8 bases had no gene match. Per germline, CDR1 MGHRA and CDR2 YSYEKL. The CDR3 is 15 residues long. CDR3 loop: CASSQAGQGGTEAFF. CDR3 DNA sequence: TGCGCCAGCAGCCAGGCCGGACAGGGAGGGACTGAAGCTTTCTTT.

The chain has TRBV6-1 and TRBJ1-6; no definite D call. Trimming cost V 2 bases and J 8 bases, with 13 bases left between them. CDR1 is MNHNS and CDR2 is SASEGT in the germline V gene. The CDR3 has 15 residues. The CDR3 DNA reads as TGTGCCAGCAGTGAACCAGGACTCCATGATTCACCCCTCCACTTT. It codes for CASSEPGLHDSPLHF.

The chain has TRBV9 and TRBJ1-6; D not certain. From germline, CDR1 is SGDLS and CDR2 YYNGEE. CDR3 length: 15 amino acids. With 0 bases removed from V and 7 bases from J, the gap between germline ends came to 11 bases. The CDR3 DNA reads TGTGCCAGCAGCGTAGCGGTCACAGAGAATTCACCCCTCCACTTT. Translation: CASSVAVTENSPLHF.

Only a few counts were recorded for this clone. The V and J genes are TRBV28 and TRBJ2-1; 7 bases fit TRBD1. Germline V gene data show CDR1 as MDHEN and CDR2 as SYDVKM. V lost 7 bases, J lost 2 bases, and 8 bases stayed unmatched. This CDR3 is 15 amino acids long. The CDR3 DNA follows: TGTGCCAGCATATCAGGGGACAGACCCTACAATGAGCAGTTCTTC. It encodes CASISGDRPYNEQFF.

The rearrangement joins TRBV5-1 to TRBJ2-5; 9 bases are a match to TRBD1. Losses at the gene ends were 2 bases for V and 4 bases for J; bases not matched to a gene: 9. Germline-derived CDR1 and CDR2 are SGHRS and YFSETQ. CDR3 size: 16 residues. The DNA for the CDR3 is TGCGCCAGCAGCTTAGTATACAGGGGGCCCCCAGAGACCCAGTACTTC. Translation: CASSLVYRGPPETQYF.